A selection of T cell receptor beta chains follows, all from one sample in a study of blood T cell repertoires in COVID-19. Sequenced by immunoSEQ multiplex PCR; TCRdb stores in-frame clones only, minus some. The data contain hundreds of thousands of clones, 80% to 90% of them seen just once; the ten biggest clones take up over 2%. Sequencing was performed on PBMCs or T cells enriched from blood (not recorded which). These receptors came from a man younger than 40 who had recovered from COVID-19. Both conserved end residues are part of each CDR3. D genes are given only for firm matches. A row's size may be missing; if present it is once, few, many or a size class.

j_call v_call clone_size d_call cdr3_nt cdr3_aa
TRBJ1-5 TRBV7-2 - - TGTGCCAGCAGCCAAGGCGGGGGCGTCAATCAGCCCCAGCATTTT CASSQGGGVNQPQHF
TRBJ1-2 TRBV12-3/TRBV12-4 - TRBD1 TGTGCCAGCAGCCTGGACAGGGGAGATGGCTACACCTTC CASSLDRGDGYTF
TRBJ2-7 TRBV23-1 - TRBD1 TGCGCCAGCAGTCAGATCCGGGACAGGGGACTTTACGAGCAGTACTTC CASSQIRDRGLYEQYF
TRBJ1-1 TRBV2 - TRBD1 TGTGCCAGCAGTGTAGCACAGGGGAATCGGGGAGCTTTCTTT CASSVAQGNRGAFF
TRBJ1-5 TRBV6-1 - TRBD1 TGTGCCAGCAGTGATCTAGGGGACAGGGGGCTGAGCAATCAGCCCCAGCATTTT CASSDLGDRGLSNQPQHF
TRBJ2-1 TRBV11-1 few TRBD2 TGTGCCAGCAGCTACGGGACTAGCGGGGGGGCCGGGCAGTTCTTC CASSYGTSGGAGQFF
TRBJ1-2 TRBV7-9 - - TGTGCCAGCAGCGAGGGGGTCCGCTACACCTTC CASSEGVRYTF
TRBJ2-7 TRBV7-9 - TRBD2 TGTGCCAGCAGCCTGACTAGCGGGGGAGCCTCATCCTACGAGCAGTACTTC CASSLTSGGASSYEQYF
TRBJ2-7 TRBV6-2/TRBV6-3 - TRBD2 TGTGCCAGCAGTTCTTTACTAGCGACCACCTCCTACGAGCAGTACTTC CASSSLLATTSYEQYF
TRBJ1-2 TRBV28 - - TGTGCCAGCAGTTTCTCCGGGACAAATGGCTACACCTTC CASSFSGTNGYTF
TRBJ1-3 TRBV21-1 - - TGTGCCAGCAGCAAGGGTGGACTGCTATTCTCTGGAAACACCATATATTTT CASSKGGLLFSGNTIYF